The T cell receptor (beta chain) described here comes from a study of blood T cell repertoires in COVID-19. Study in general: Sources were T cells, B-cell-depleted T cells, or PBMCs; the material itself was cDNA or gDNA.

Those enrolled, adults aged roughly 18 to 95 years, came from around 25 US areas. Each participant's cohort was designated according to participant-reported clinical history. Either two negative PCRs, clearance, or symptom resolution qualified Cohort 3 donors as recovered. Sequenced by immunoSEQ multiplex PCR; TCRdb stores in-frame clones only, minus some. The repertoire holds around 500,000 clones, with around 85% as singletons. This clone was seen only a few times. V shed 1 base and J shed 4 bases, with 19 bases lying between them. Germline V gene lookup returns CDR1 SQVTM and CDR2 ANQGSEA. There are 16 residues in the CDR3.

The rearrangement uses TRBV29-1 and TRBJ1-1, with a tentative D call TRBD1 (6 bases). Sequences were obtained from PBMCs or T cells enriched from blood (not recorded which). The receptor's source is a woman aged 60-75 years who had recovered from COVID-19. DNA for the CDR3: TGCAGCGTTGAAGGGTACCACAGGGAGAGGACCACTGAAGCTTTCTTT. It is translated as CSVEGYHRERTTEAFF.